This paragraph reports one TCR beta chain. As yet, its antigen is unknown. TCRdb re-derived calls from the RT-PCR reads in MiXCR, one entry per CDR3 protein. Of 430,000 or so distinct CDR3 sequences in the sample, approximately 11% were seen once. The entry originates in a study of response to subunit inactivated influenza vaccine. Regarding the study as a whole: Each seasonal influenza vaccination recruits few new T cells, the authors suggested.

Germline trimming cut 7 bases from V and 0 bases from J; bases unmatched to any gene: 9. The CDR3 runs 15 residues. Looked up from germline, CDR1 is WSHSY and CDR2 is SAAADI. This sequence joins TRBV10-2 and TRBJ2-7; TRBD2 aligns across 7 bases. This receptor was identified in a man between 45 and 60 years old who received an inactivated influenza vaccine. The sample in question was PBMCs from blood, obtained 35 to 45 days after vaccination. The chain's CDR3 is CASTMGGISSYEQYF. In nucleotides, the CDR3 is TGCGCCAGCACAATGGGGGGGATTTCCTCCTACGAGCAGTACTTC.